The 13 T cell receptor beta chains listed next were all sequenced from one sample in a study of shared clonotypes between healthy human individuals (dated by TCRdb to the early 2020s). The library was made by the immunoSEQ multiplex PCR assay. TCRdb took over this immuneACCESS table, retaining in-frame rearrangements with V and J assigned. Such tables are incomplete; in checked studies, under half of the missing clones stem from an unresolved V gene, and the remainder is unexplained. For this sample there are around 1 million clones; 76% appear just once. The biggest ten clones account for around 1.5% of the sample. Sequenced material: memory CD4+ T cells sorted from blood. What this sample's cell subset or site label stands for: CD45RA-negative fraction. The receptor source for this set is a man aged 18 to 30 in good health.

Concerning this clone itself: Other DNA variants within this sample encode the same CDR3. The V and J genes are TRBV5-1 and TRBJ2-3; D gene uncertain. Germline V gene sequence: CDR1 SGHRS, CDR2 YFSETQ. The CDR3 spans 13 residues. Trimming pared 0 bases from V and 2 bases from J, leaving 4 bases between. CDR3 sequence reads: CASSLAPTDTQYF. CDR3 nucleotides: TGCGCCAGCAGCTTGGCGCCCACAGATACGCAGTATTTT.

A remark on this clone: One end of the junction does not line up with germline, which may come from a read error. The CDR3, as DNA: TGTGCCACCAGCCGAGAAGCACTGGACTGGGTTCACAATGAGCAGTTCTTC. Amino acid sequence: CATSREALDWVHNEQFF. The chain has TRBV15 and TRBJ2-1; TRBD2 is a possible D gene (5 bases). The length of the CDR3 is 17 residues. The germline V gene encodes CDR1 LNHNV and CDR2 YYDKDF (reference sequence).

A word on this clone: Different DNA sequences within this sample yield the same CDR3. This sequence joins TRBV2 and TRBJ2-7; D is uncertain. CDR1 and CDR2 (germline): SNHLY, FYNNEI. The CDR3 covers 12 residues. V was cut by 3 bases and J by 4 bases, with 7 bases left in between. The CDR3 region has the DNA TGTGCCAGCAGTGAGCGCGCGTACGAGCAGTACTTC. The encoded protein is CASSERAYEQYF.

The gene calls are TRBV4-3 and TRBJ2-2, with D perhaps TRBD1 (6 bases). This CDR3 contains 17 residues. Germline CDR1 is LGHNA and CDR2 is YSLEER. Trimming took off 4 bases at V and 4 bases at J, with 19 bases between the two ends. In DNA form, the CDR3 reads TGCGCCAGCAGCCCTCAAAAGAACAGGGCGGGCACCGGGGAGCTGTTTTTT. It codes for CASSPQKNRAGTGELFF.

J is TRBJ2-1 and V is TRBV11-1; D unresolved. The V end lost 1 base, the J end lost 12 bases, and 13 bases lay between the germline ends. CDR1 SGHAT and CDR2 FQDESV come from the germline V gene (reference sequence). The CDR3 contains 13 residues. CDR3 loop: CASSLGEGGGQFF. CDR3 DNA sequence: TGTGCCAGCAGCTTAGGGGAAGGTGGTGGGCAGTTCTTC.

A single count supports this clone. The CDR3 reads CASSYSSLAGVRFF. CDR3 DNA: TGTGCCAGCAGTTACTCTTCCCTAGCGGGAGTAAGATTCTTC. The V and J genes are TRBV6-7 and TRBJ2-1; 10 bases agree with TRBD2. TRBV6-7 falls under the ORF class, with uncertain function. CDR3 length equals 14 residues. The V segment lost 0 bases and the J segment 16 bases; nucleotides outside the gene matches: 9.

This chain joins TRBV7-2 and TRBJ2-2, with D possibly TRBD2 on 6 matching bases. The CDR3 is 16 residues long. In germline, CDR1 is SGHTA, CDR2 FQGNSA. Trimming took 4 bases from V and 7 from J, leaving 19 bases between them. The CDR3 nucleotides read TGTGCCAGCAGCTCGGCGGCATCTCTCGGGGGCGGGGAGCTGTTTTTT. This gives the protein CASSSAASLGGGELFF.

This chain links TRBV5-4 with TRBJ2-7; D gene uncertain. Germline CDR1 reads SGHNT; CDR2 reads YYREEE (reference sequence). CDR3 length: 14 residues. V lost 2 bases, J lost 1 base, and 10 bases lay in between. This CDR3 is CASSFGGPSYEQYF. The CDR3, as DNA: TGTGCCAGCAGCTTTGGTGGGCCGTCCTACGAGCAGTACTTC.

As concerns this clone: This sample also contains other DNA sequences that code for the same CDR3. This chain uses TRBV5-4 with TRBJ2-7; 8 bases align to TRBD1. This CDR3 comprises 14 residues. V lost 2 bases to trimming and J lost 3 bases; unmatched junction nucleotides: 4. The V gene's germline CDR1 is SGHNT and CDR2 YYREEE (reference sequence). CDR3 sequence: CASSLSGGFYEQYF. CDR3 DNA sequence: TGTGCCAGCAGCTTATCAGGGGGCTTCTACGAGCAGTACTTC.

On this clone itself: At the DNA level, this CDR3 is encoded by other sequences in the same sample as well. The chain is built from TRBV27 and TRBJ2-1; 14 positions agree with TRBD2. Germline CDR1 MNHEY, CDR2 SMNVEV (reference sequence). Trimming cost V 6 bases and J 9 bases; bases outside gene matches: 4. The CDR3 consists of 14 residues. CDR3 residues: CASRGLAGGSEQFF. DNA of the CDR3: TGTGCCAGCAGAGGACTAGCGGGGGGATCTGAGCAGTTCTTC.

This clone was observed many times. This chain links TRBV28 with TRBJ1-6, with D possibly TRBD1 on 5 matching bases. Germline CDR1 is MDHEN and CDR2 is SYDVKM. The CDR3 consists of 14 residues. The ends were cut back, 3 bases at V and 6 bases at J, with 9 bases in the middle. Here the CDR3 DNA reads TGTGCCAGCAGTTTCACAGGCGCTAATTCACCCCTCCACTTT. Amino acids: CASSFTGANSPLHF.

V usage is TRBV18 and J usage is TRBJ2-1, with D uncertain. V lost 2 bases, J lost 4 bases, and 12 bases lay in between. CDR1 and CDR2 from the germline V gene are KGHSH and LQKENI. This CDR3 contains 15 residues. For the CDR3, the DNA is TGTGCCAGCTCACCATCCCCCCTCTCGTACAATGAGCAGTTCTTC. Translating it yields CASSPSPLSYNEQFF.

This clone showed up just a few times. The rearrangement links TRBV6-1 to TRBJ2-3; the match to TRBD2 covers 12 bases. The trim removed 1 base at V and 5 bases at J, leaving 1 base unmatched. The germline V gene has CDR1 MNHNS and CDR2 SASEGT. The CDR3 sequence is 15 residues long. The CDR3 nucleotides are TGTGCCAGCAGTGAAGGGACTAGCGGGATAGATACGCAGTATTTT. Translation gives CASSEGTSGIDTQYF.